What follows are 2 T cell receptor beta chains derived from one specimen sequenced in a study of T cell changes during pregnancy in multiple sclerosis. Measured with immunoSEQ multiplex PCR; TCRdb has only the in-frame clones, and not every one. The sample has about 50,000 clones; around 92% are singletons. Sequencing was performed on CD8+ T cells from peripheral blood mononuclear cells, taken after pregnancy. The receptors stem from a female donor with multiple sclerosis, enrolled in a pregnancy study.

The chain joins TRBV5-6 to TRBJ2-7; no clear D. The CDR3 has 11 residues. V was trimmed by 2 bases and J by 5 bases, leaving 5 bases between them. From germline, CDR1 is SGHDT and CDR2 YYEEEE. CDR3 region: CASSFSNEQYF. In DNA form, the CDR3 reads TGTGCCAGCAGCTTCAGTAACGAGCAGTACTTC.

This chain joins TRBV4-1 and TRBJ1-1; D perhaps matches TRBD1 (6 bases). The CDR3 has 14 amino acids. Trimming removed 3 bases at V and 4 bases at J, with 12 bases between. CDR1 and CDR2 (germline): MGHRA, YSYEKL. The CDR3 sequence: CASSQNRDSTEAFF. The CDR3 DNA sequence: TGCGCCAGCAGCCAGAACAGGGATTCCACTGAAGCTTTCTTT.